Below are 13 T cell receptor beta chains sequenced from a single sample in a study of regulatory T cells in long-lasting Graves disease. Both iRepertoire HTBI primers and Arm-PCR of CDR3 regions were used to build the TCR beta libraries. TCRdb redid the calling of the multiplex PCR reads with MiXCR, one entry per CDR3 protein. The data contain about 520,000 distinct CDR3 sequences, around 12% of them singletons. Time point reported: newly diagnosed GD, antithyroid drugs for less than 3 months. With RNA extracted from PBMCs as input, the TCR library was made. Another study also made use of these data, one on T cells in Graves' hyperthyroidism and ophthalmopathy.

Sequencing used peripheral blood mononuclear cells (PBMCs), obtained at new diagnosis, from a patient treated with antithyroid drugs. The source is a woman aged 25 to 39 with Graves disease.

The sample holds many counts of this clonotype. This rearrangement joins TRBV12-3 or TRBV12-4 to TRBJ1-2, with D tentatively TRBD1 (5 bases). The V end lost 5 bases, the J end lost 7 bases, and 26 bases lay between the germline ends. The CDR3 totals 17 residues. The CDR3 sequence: CASSAGTRVGGWSGYTF. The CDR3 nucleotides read TGTGCCAGCAGTGCCGGGACCCGAGTTGGTGGATGGAGTGGCTACACCTTC.

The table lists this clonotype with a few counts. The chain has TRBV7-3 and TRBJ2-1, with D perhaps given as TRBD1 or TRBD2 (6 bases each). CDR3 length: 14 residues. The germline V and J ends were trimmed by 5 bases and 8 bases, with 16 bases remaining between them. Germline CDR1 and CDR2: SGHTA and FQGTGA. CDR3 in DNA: TGTGCCAGCAGCCGAACGTTGGGGGGCGATGAGCAGTTCTTC. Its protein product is CASSRTLGGDEQFF.

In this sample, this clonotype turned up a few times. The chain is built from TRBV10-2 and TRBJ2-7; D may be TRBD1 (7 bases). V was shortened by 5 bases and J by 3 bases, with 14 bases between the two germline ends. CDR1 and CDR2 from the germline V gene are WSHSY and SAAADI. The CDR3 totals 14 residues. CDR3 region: CASSQGGRGYEQYF. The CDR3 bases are TGCGCCAGCAGTCAGGGGGGCAGAGGCTACGAGCAGTACTTC.

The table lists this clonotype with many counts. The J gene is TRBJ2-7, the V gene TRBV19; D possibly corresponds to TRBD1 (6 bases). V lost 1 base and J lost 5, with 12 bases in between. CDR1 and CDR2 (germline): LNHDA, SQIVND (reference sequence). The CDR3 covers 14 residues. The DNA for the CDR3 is TGTGCCAGTAGTATAGGGGTAGGGGGTCACGAGCAGTACTTC. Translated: CASSIGVGGHEQYF.

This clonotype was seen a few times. CDR3 in amino acids: CASSSAGQKSYGYTF. Written as DNA, the CDR3 is TGTGCCAGCAGCTCCGCGGGACAGAAATCCTATGGCTACACCTTC. This chain uses TRBV7-9 with TRBJ1-2, with 7 bases fitting TRBD1. Germline values: CDR1 SEHNR, CDR2 FQNEAQ (reference sequence). The CDR3 is 15 amino acids. The V gene end was trimmed by 4 bases and the J gene end by 4 bases; junction bases not matched to a gene: 9.

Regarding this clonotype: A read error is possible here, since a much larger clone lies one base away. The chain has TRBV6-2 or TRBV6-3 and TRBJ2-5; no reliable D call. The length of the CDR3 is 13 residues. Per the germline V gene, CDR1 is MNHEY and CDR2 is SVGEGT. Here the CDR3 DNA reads TGTGCCAGCAGTCCTCGGGTTCAAGAGGCCCAGTACTTC. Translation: CASSPRVQEAQYF.

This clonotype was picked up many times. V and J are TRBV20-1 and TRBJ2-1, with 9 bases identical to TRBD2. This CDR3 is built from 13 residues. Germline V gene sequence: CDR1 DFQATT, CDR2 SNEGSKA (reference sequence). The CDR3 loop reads CGTRGRESSEQFF. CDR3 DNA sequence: TGCGGCACGCGCGGGAGGGAATCAAGCGAGCAGTTCTTC.

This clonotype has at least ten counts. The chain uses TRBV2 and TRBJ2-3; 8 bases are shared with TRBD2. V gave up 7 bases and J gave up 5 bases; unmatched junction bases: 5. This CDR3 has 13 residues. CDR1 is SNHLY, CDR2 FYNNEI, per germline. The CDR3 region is CASNTGGEDTQYF. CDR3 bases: TGTGCCAGCAATACGGGAGGGGAAGATACGCAGTATTTT.

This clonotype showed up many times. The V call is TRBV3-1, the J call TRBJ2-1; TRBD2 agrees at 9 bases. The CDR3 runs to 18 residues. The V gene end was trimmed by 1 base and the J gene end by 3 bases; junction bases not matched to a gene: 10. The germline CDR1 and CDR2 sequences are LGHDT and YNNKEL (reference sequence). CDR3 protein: CASSQVGGISGSYNEQFF. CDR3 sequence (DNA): TGTGCCAGCAGCCAAGTGGGGGGTATTAGCGGGAGCTACAATGAGCAGTTCTTC.

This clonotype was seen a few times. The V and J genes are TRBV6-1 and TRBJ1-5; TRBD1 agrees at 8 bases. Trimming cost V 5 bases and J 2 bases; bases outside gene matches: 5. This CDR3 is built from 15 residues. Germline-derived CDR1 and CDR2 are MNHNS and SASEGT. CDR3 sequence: CASSQGAGGNQPQHF. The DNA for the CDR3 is TGTGCCAGCAGTCAGGGGGCAGGCGGCAATCAGCCCCAGCATTTT.

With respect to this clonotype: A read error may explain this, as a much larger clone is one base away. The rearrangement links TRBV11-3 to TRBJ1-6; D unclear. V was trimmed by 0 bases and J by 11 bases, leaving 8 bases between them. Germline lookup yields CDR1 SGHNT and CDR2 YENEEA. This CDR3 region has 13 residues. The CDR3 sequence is CASSLDRSAPLHF. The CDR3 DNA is TGTGCCAGCAGCTTAGATCGGAGTGCACCCCTCCACTTT.

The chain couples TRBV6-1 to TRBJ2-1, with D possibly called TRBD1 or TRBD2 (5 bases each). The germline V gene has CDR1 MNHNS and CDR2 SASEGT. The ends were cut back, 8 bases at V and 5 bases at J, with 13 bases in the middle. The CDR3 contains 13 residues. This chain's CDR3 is CASRPRGDNEQFF. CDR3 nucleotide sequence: TGTGCCAGCCGTCCGAGGGGAGACAATGAGCAGTTCTTC.

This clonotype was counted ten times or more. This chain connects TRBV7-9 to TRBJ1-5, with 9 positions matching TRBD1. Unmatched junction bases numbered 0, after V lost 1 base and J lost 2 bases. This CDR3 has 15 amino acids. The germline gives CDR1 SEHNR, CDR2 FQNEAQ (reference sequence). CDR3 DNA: TGTGCCAGCAGCTTAGACAGGGGGCGCAATCAGCCCCAGCATTTT. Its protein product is CASSLDRGRNQPQHF.